This T cell receptor beta chain was found in a study of regulatory T cells in long-lasting Graves disease. Overall study findings and caveats: Analysis covered peripheral blood alone, not thyroid tissue.

The germline CDR1 and CDR2 sequences are MNHEY and SVGEGT. CDR3 length: 18 residues. J gave up 8 bases and V 2 bases, and 11 bases lay outside the gene matches. This clonotype was picked up many times. Its antigen is currently unknown. Stated time point: newly diagnosed GD, antithyroid drugs for less than 3 months. The authors made the TCR library using RNA they extracted from PBMCs. The TCR beta library used iRepertoire HTBI primers with Arm-PCR amplification of CDR3. From the multiplex PCR reads, TCRdb called clonotypes with MiXCR, one entry per CDR3 protein. This table holds fewer than 450,000 distinct CDR3 sequences, approximately 16% found once. These same data were also listed under a study on T cells in Graves' hyperthyroidism and ophthalmopathy.

The sequence came from a woman in her thirties or forties with Graves disease. The chain is built from TRBV6-2 or TRBV6-3 and TRBJ2-1; TRBD2 aligns across 14 bases. Sequenced here: peripheral blood mononuclear cells (PBMCs), sampled at new diagnosis, from a patient treated with antithyroid drugs. CDR3 DNA: TGTGCCAGCAGTTACCTGACTAGCGGGAGGGCCTACGGGGATGAGCAGTTCTTC. It codes for CASSYLTSGRAYGDEQFF.